These T cell receptor beta chains were read from a single sample in a study of cytomegalovirus exposure and HLA in healthy donors. Sequencing was performed with immunoSEQ multiplex PCR; in TCRdb, only in-frame clones are kept and a portion is missing. Of about 160,000 clones detected, roughly 75% appear once; the ten largest clones hold 1%. Sequencing was performed on PBMCs. The receptors stem from a woman aged 45-59 years in good health and CMV-seropositive. Each CDR3 is given with its conserved first and last residue. The order of the fields is V gene, J gene, clone size, D gene, CDR3 DNA, CDR3 protein. A D gene is named only where the DNA matches it firmly. Not all rows give a size; the values are once, few, many and, for expanded clones, a class.

v_call: TRBV28; j_call: TRBJ2-2; clone_size: once; d_call: TRBD1; cdr3_nt: TGTGCCAGCAGTTTATGGGACAGGGGAACGGACACCGGGGAGCTGTTTTTT; cdr3_aa: CASSLWDRGTDTGELFF
v_call: TRBV28; j_call: TRBJ1-6; clone_size: -; d_call: -; cdr3_nt: TGTGCCAGCAGTTCCCCGGGGGTAGGCTATAATTCACCCCTCCACTTT; cdr3_aa: CASSSPGVGYNSPLHF
v_call: TRBV27; j_call: TRBJ2-7; clone_size: -; d_call: -; cdr3_nt: TGTGCCAGCAGTGGACTTTGGTCGGGAGCCTACGAGCAGTACTTC; cdr3_aa: CASSGLWSGAYEQYF
v_call: TRBV28; j_call: TRBJ1-3; clone_size: -; d_call: -; cdr3_nt: TGTGCCAGCAGTCCTTTTCCGGGGTCCGGCTGGGGAAACACCATATATTTT; cdr3_aa: CASSPFPGSGWGNTIYF
v_call: TRBV4-3; j_call: TRBJ2-7; clone_size: -; d_call: TRBD2; cdr3_nt: TGCGCCAGCAGCCACCGAGCCGGGGACTACAACGAGCAGTACTTC; cdr3_aa: CASSHRAGDYNEQYF
v_call: TRBV21-1; j_call: TRBJ2-5; clone_size: few; d_call: -; cdr3_nt: TGTGCCAGCAGCAAAGCGGGCGGGATAGGGGAGACCCAGTACTTC; cdr3_aa: CASSKAGGIGETQYF
v_call: TRBV19; j_call: TRBJ2-2; clone_size: few; d_call: TRBD2; cdr3_nt: TGTGCCAGTAGAGGGAGCGGGGGGGGGTACACCGGGGAGCTGTTTTTT; cdr3_aa: CASRGSGGGYTGELFF
v_call: TRBV19; j_call: TRBJ1-5; clone_size: once; d_call: -; cdr3_nt: TGTGCCAGTAGTGGCAGGGGTAATCAGCCCCAGCATTTT; cdr3_aa: CASSGRGNQPQHF
v_call: TRBV2; j_call: TRBJ1-2; clone_size: -; d_call: -; cdr3_nt: TGTGCCAGCAGTGGGAGGAACTATGGCTACACCTTC; cdr3_aa: CASSGRNYGYTF
v_call: TRBV28; j_call: TRBJ1-2; clone_size: -; d_call: TRBD1; cdr3_nt: TGTGCCAGCAGTGAGACAGGGGGCACAAACTATGGCTACACCTTC; cdr3_aa: CASSETGGTNYGYTF
v_call: TRBV19; j_call: TRBJ1-3; clone_size: -; d_call: TRBD1; cdr3_nt: TGTGCCAGTACTCTTGTTGGGACAGGCCGAAACACCATATATTTT; cdr3_aa: CASTLVGTGRNTIYF
v_call: TRBV27; j_call: TRBJ2-7; clone_size: -; d_call: TRBD1; cdr3_nt: TGTGCCAGCAGTTTGACAGGGTACGAGCAGTACTTC; cdr3_aa: CASSLTGYEQYF
v_call: TRBV9; j_call: TRBJ2-5; clone_size: -; d_call: -; cdr3_nt: TGTGCCAGCAGCGTAGGAGGGTACCAAGAGACCCAGTACTTC; cdr3_aa: CASSVGGYQETQYF
v_call: TRBV6-6; j_call: TRBJ2-3; clone_size: -; d_call: TRBD1; cdr3_nt: TGTGCCAGCAGTCCCGGGACAGGGTTGGATACGCAGTATTTT; cdr3_aa: CASSPGTGLDTQYF
v_call: TRBV6-5; j_call: TRBJ1-2; clone_size: -; d_call: -; cdr3_nt: TGTGCCAGCAGTTACTCACCAGGGTACTATGGCTACACCTTC; cdr3_aa: CASSYSPGYYGYTF
v_call: TRBV9; j_call: TRBJ2-1; clone_size: -; d_call: -; cdr3_nt: TGTGCCAGCAGCGCGGGACAAGGCTCCTACAATGAGCAGTTCTTC; cdr3_aa: CASSAGQGSYNEQFF
v_call: TRBV7-8; j_call: TRBJ2-3; clone_size: -; d_call: -; cdr3_nt: TGTGCCAGCAGCTTAGCTCGGGGGGCCTCAGATACGCAGTATTTT; cdr3_aa: CASSLARGASDTQYF
v_call: TRBV9; j_call: TRBJ2-1; clone_size: -; d_call: TRBD1; cdr3_nt: TGTGCCAGCAGCGTAGCGGACAGGAACAATGAGCAGTTCTTC; cdr3_aa: CASSVADRNNEQFF
v_call: TRBV6-4; j_call: TRBJ2-1; clone_size: once; d_call: -; cdr3_nt: TGTGCCAGCGACGGTTTAGGGGGGGACTTAGATGAGCAGTTCTTC; cdr3_aa: CASDGLGGDLDEQFF
v_call: TRBV29-1; j_call: TRBJ1-1; clone_size: -; d_call: -; cdr3_nt: TGCAGCGTTACTCCTCCTCCCGACACTGAAGCTTTCTTT; cdr3_aa: CSVTPPPDTEAFF
v_call: TRBV5-1; j_call: TRBJ1-1; clone_size: few; d_call: -; cdr3_nt: TGCGCCAGCAGCCAGGACAGCAGGAACACTGAAGCTTTCTTT; cdr3_aa: CASSQDSRNTEAFF
v_call: TRBV7-3; j_call: TRBJ2-6; clone_size: -; d_call: TRBD1; cdr3_nt: TGTGCCAGCAGCCCCCGGACAGGGGGCGTTAAATCTGGGGCCAACGTCCTGACTTTC; cdr3_aa: CASSPRTGGVKSGANVLTF
v_call: TRBV28; j_call: TRBJ2-7; clone_size: few; d_call: TRBD1; cdr3_nt: TGTGCCAGCAGATCCCCCGGGACAGGAAATACCTACGAGCAGTACTTC; cdr3_aa: CASRSPGTGNTYEQYF
v_call: TRBV6-5; j_call: TRBJ2-7; clone_size: -; d_call: TRBD1; cdr3_nt: TGTGCCAGCAGTTACCCCGGACAGGGCAACGAGCAGTACTTC; cdr3_aa: CASSYPGQGNEQYF
v_call: TRBV7-2; j_call: TRBJ2-2; clone_size: -; d_call: TRBD1; cdr3_nt: TGTGCCAGCAGCTGGTTGACAGGGATTAACACCGGGGAGCTGTTTTTT; cdr3_aa: CASSWLTGINTGELFF
v_call: TRBV27; j_call: TRBJ1-1; clone_size: -; d_call: TRBD1; cdr3_nt: TGTGCCAGCAGTCGGGACAGGGGATCGAACACTGAAGCTTTCTTT; cdr3_aa: CASSRDRGSNTEAFF
v_call: TRBV25-1; j_call: TRBJ1-2; clone_size: few; d_call: -; cdr3_nt: TGTGCCAGCAGTGAATATCTAGACCCCACTGGCTACACCTTC; cdr3_aa: CASSEYLDPTGYTF
v_call: TRBV7-8; j_call: TRBJ1-1; clone_size: few; d_call: -; cdr3_nt: TGTGCCAGCAGCCTCTACGGGAGAGAAGCTTTCTTT; cdr3_aa: CASSLYGREAFF
v_call: TRBV5-1; j_call: TRBJ1-1; clone_size: -; d_call: -; cdr3_nt: TGCGCCAGCAGCAGGGACTGGAACACTGAAGCTTTCTTT; cdr3_aa: CASSRDWNTEAFF
v_call: TRBV27; j_call: TRBJ2-1; clone_size: -; d_call: -; cdr3_nt: TGTGCCAGCAGTCTCAAATACCCAGGGAATCCCTTATACAATGAGCAGTTCTTC; cdr3_aa: CASSLKYPGNPLYNEQFF
v_call: TRBV7-4; j_call: TRBJ2-7; clone_size: few; d_call: TRBD2; cdr3_nt: TGTGCCAGCAGCACTAGCGTTTTGGCCTACGAGCAGTACTTC; cdr3_aa: CASSTSVLAYEQYF